This T cell receptor (beta chain) appears in the sequencing data of a study of CD8+CD57+ T cells in acquired aplastic anemia. Overall study context: The average for DNA from sorted CD4+ and CD8+ cells was 3 to 3.5 ug. The average read count for CD4+ cells in healthy donors was about 10 million. Notes on the study in general: CD8+ Simpson's diversity in patients was not significantly different from that in controls. The same twenty-nine CD8+ CDR3 sequences occurred in patients and in controls.

The template for TCR beta VDJ and CDR3 sequence profiling was genomic DNA. TCRdb redid the calling of the reads with MiXCR, one entry per CDR3 protein. This table holds fewer than 45,000 distinct CDR3 sequences, 76% found once. On this clonotype: What it recognizes is unknown.

From germline, CDR1 is SQVTM and CDR2 ANQGSEA. The CDR3 covers 11 residues. The V and J ends lost 0 bases and 5 bases respectively, with 3 bases between them. Sequencing input: sorted CD4+, CD8+, or CD8+CD57+ T cells (not recorded which) from PBMCs. The chain is built from TRBV29-1 and TRBJ2-3; D is uncertain. The clonotype comes from a human donor in good health, serving as a control. Written as DNA, the CDR3 is TGCAGCGTTGAAGAGCGAGATACGCAGTATTTT. Protein sequence: CSVEERDTQYF.